This TCR beta chain stems from a study of blood T cells in healthy people across ages. Study-level findings and limits: The study lacked donor CMV status, which possibly confounded expanded clonotype changes.

With regard to this clonotype: Its target is unknown.

The germline gives CDR1 SNHLY, CDR2 FYNNEI. Trimming left V 4 bases short and J 5 bases short, with 5 bases between. This CDR3 is 12 amino acids long. Using a J-beta primer mix together with a sample-barcoded 5' primer, a second PCR was run for about 6 to 11 cycles. TCRdb reprocessed the 5' RACE reads with MiXCR, giving one entry per CDR3 protein. The table lists over 750,000 distinct CDR3 sequences, around 25% of them singletons. Donation came from healthy Caucasian individuals in Russia who were aged 6 to 90. These same data were also listed under a study on T cells of mothers and their children. From that second work: Barcodes and 2-4 random nucleotides were added by M1S in the second PCR. Reads recorded for TCR beta CDR3 numbered over 10 million per mother and about 3 million per child.

V and J are TRBV2 and TRBJ1-4; D uncertain. The TCR comes from a boy aged 5-17 years in good health. The material sequenced was blood. The CDR3 nucleotides read TGTGCCAGCAGTGGAGAGAATGAAAAACTGTTTTTT. Its protein product is CASSGENEKLFF.